This T cell receptor (beta chain) was sequenced during a study of brain T cells in children with intractable seizures. Broader study findings: HCMV serostatus was not known, and viral specificity came from CDR3 similarity only.

Concerning this clone: Antigen unknown. The same CDR3 is also encoded by other DNA sequences in this sample.

Specified time point: blood from clinic visit 5 months post-surgery; TSC patient then seizure free. Surgery cases with the highest brain T cell transcript signatures were chosen for sequencing. Trimming took 4 bases from V and 2 from J, leaving 9 bases between them. The CDR3 spans 14 residues. CDR1 is MNHEY and CDR2 is SMNVEV in the germline V gene (reference sequence). TCRdb's copy holds only in-frame clones and misses some; the assay was immunoSEQ multiplex PCR. Of hundreds of thousands of clones in the sample, 93% were seen once. This TCR was sampled from a boy under three years old with tuberous sclerosis and intractable seizures. The rearrangement links TRBV27 to TRBJ1-5; D may be TRBD1 (5 bases). This specimen was peripheral blood, taken around 5 months after surgery. CDR3 sequence (DNA): TGTGCCAGCAGTTCAGGGCGCGGCAATCAGCCCCAGCATTTT. Translating it yields CASSSGRGNQPQHF.